Shown below are 26 T cell receptor beta chains from a single sample sequenced in a study of cytomegalovirus exposure and HLA in healthy donors. It was with 60 Vbeta and 13 Jbeta primers that the PCR ran. Profiled with immunoSEQ multiplex PCR; TCRdb holds only in-frame clones, not every one. The data show some 77,000 clones, 60% to 85% seen once. The sample was PBMCs. These receptors were obtained from a woman in her 40s in good health and CMV-seropositive.

The J gene is TRBJ2-7, the V gene TRBV30; 9 positions agree with TRBD2. V shed 0 bases, J shed 6 bases, and the junction held 9 bases outside the gene matches. This CDR3 comprises 15 residues. Germline CDR1 and CDR2: GTSNPN and SVGIG (reference sequence). CDR3 DNA: TGTGCCTGGAGTGTGTGGCGCGGGGGGGCCACCGAGCAGTACTTC. Its translation is CAWSVWRGGATEQYF.

The DNA for the CDR3 is TGTGCCAGCAGCTCAGCGGGAGGACCCAACTACGAGCAGTACTTC. Translating it yields CASSSAGGPNYEQYF. V usage is TRBV13 and J usage is TRBJ2-7; TRBD2 aligns across 9 bases. Germline lookup yields CDR1 PRHDT and CDR2 FYEKMQ (reference sequence). Trimming removed 4 bases from V and 3 bases from J; junction bases left unmatched: 7. The CDR3 spans 15 residues.

This sequence joins TRBV29-1 and TRBJ2-7, with 12 positions matching TRBD2. This CDR3 contains 13 residues. Germline values: CDR1 SQVTM, CDR2 ANQGSEA. Trimming removed 7 bases from V and 3 bases from J; junction bases left unmatched: 4. This CDR3 reads CSALTSGGYEQYF. In DNA, the CDR3 is TGCAGCGCGCTGACTAGCGGGGGCTACGAGCAGTACTTC.

This clone was seen only a few times. V and J are TRBV9 and TRBJ2-3, with 8 nucleotides matching TRBD2. This CDR3 comprises 13 residues. Germline CDR1 is SGDLS and CDR2 is YYNGEE. V lost 0 bases, J lost 9 bases, and 3 bases stayed unmatched. The CDR3 DNA reads as TGTGCCAGCAGCGTAGTTAGCGGGGACACGCAGTATTTT. This gives the protein CASSVVSGDTQYF. Complete variable domain (other parts from reference TRBV9 and TRBJ2-3): DSGVTQTPKHLITATGQRVTLRCSPRSGDLSVYWYQQSLDQGLQFLIQYYNGEERAKGNILERFSAQQFPDLHSELNLSSLELGDSALYFCASSVVSGDTQYFGPGTRLTVL.

The rearrangement links TRBV5-1 to TRBJ1-1, with D perhaps TRBD1 (5 bases). This CDR3 has 15 amino acids. V was shortened by 3 bases and J by 4 bases, with 16 bases between the two germline ends. Germline lookup yields CDR1 SGHRS and CDR2 YFSETQ. Here the CDR3 reads CASSSNRNSATEAFF. CDR3 nucleotides: TGCGCCAGCAGCTCCAACAGGAATAGTGCCACTGAAGCTTTCTTT. Full variable domain (remainder filled in from reference TRBV5-1 and TRBJ1-1): KAGVTQTPRYLIKTRGQQVTLSCSPISGHRSVSWYQQTPGQGLQFLFEYFSETQRNKGNFPGRFSGRQFSNSRSEMNVSTLELGDSALYLCASSSNRNSATEAFFGQGTRLTVV.

This clone was found once. The chain employs TRBV2 and TRBJ2-3; 7 positions agree with TRBD2. The J segment lost 3 bases and the V segment lost 4 bases, leaving 13 bases of the junction unmatched. This CDR3 has 17 amino acids. Germline V gene lookup returns CDR1 SNHLY and CDR2 FYNNEI. The CDR3 loop is CASSVRVAGGRTDTQYF. CDR3 nucleotides: TGTGCCAGCAGTGTGAGAGTAGCGGGCGGACGGACAGATACGCAGTATTTT.

The J gene is TRBJ1-5, the V gene TRBV5-6; D unresolved. CDR1 SGHDT and CDR2 YYEEEE come from the germline V gene. The CDR3 has 14 amino acids. Trimming took off 4 bases at V and 3 bases at J, with 11 bases between the two ends. Written as DNA, the CDR3 is TGTGCCAGCAGCGTTAACAGAAACAATCAGCCCCAGCATTTT. Protein sequence: CASSVNRNNQPQHF. Variable domain in full (rest from reference TRBV5-6 and TRBJ1-5): DAGVTQSPTHLIKTRGQQVTLRCSPKSGHDTVSWYQQALGQGPQFIFQYYEEEERQRGNFPDRFSGHQFPNYSSELNVNALLLGDSALYLCASSVNRNNQPQHFGDGTRLSIL.

The CDR3 loop reads CASSLNLAGTQYF. The CDR3 DNA is TGTGCCAGCTCACTCAACCTAGCGGGTACGCAGTATTTT. The chain employs TRBV18 and TRBJ2-3; 8 bases are a match to TRBD2. CDR3 length: 13 residues. V gave up 4 bases and J gave up 8 bases; unmatched junction bases: 5. Germline CDR1 and CDR2: KGHSH and LQKENI. Full variable domain (remainder filled in from reference TRBV18 and TRBJ2-3): NAGVMQNPRHLVRRRGQEARLRCSPMKGHSHVYWYRQLPEEGLKFMVYLQKENIIDESGMPKERFSAEFPKEGPSILRIQQVVRGDSAAYFCASSLNLAGTQYFGPGTRLTVL.

This clone was seen a few times. This chain links TRBV6-1 with TRBJ2-5; TRBD1 is a possible D gene (6 bases). Trimming took 2 bases from V and 4 from J, leaving 11 bases between them. The CDR3 is made up of 14 amino acids. Germline V gene data show CDR1 as MNHNS and CDR2 as SASEGT. In DNA form, the CDR3 reads TGTGCCAGCAGTGAACTACAGGGCAGAGAGACCCAGTACTTC. Its protein product is CASSELQGRETQYF.

The rearrangement joins TRBV6-1 to TRBJ1-2; 7 nucleotides line up with TRBD1. The CDR3 spans 14 residues. Per germline, CDR1 MNHNS and CDR2 SASEGT. V lost 6 bases to trimming and J lost 3 bases; unmatched junction nucleotides: 7. The DNA for the CDR3 is TGTGCCAGCAGGCCTGGACAGGAGCACTATGGCTACACCTTC. This translates into CASRPGQEHYGYTF.

The chain uses TRBV9 and TRBJ2-7, with TRBD2 identical over 7 bases. This CDR3 is built from 14 residues. The germline V gene has CDR1 SGDLS and CDR2 YYNGEE. V lost 4 bases to trimming and J lost 6 bases; unmatched junction nucleotides: 10. The CDR3 spells CASSPSGQRGEQYF. The CDR3, as DNA: TGTGCCAGCAGCCCCAGCGGGCAGCGGGGCGAGCAGTACTTC. The full variable domain, completed using reference TRBV9 and TRBJ2-7, is DSGVTQTPKHLITATGQRVTLRCSPRSGDLSVYWYQQSLDQGLQFLIQYYNGEERAKGNILERFSAQQFPDLHSELNLSSLELGDSALYFCASSPSGQRGEQYFGPGTRLTVT.

The rearrangement uses TRBV5-6 and TRBJ1-1; D unresolved. V gave up 4 bases and J gave up 4 bases, with 8 bases separating them. This CDR3 is 12 amino acids long. Germline CDR1 SGHDT, CDR2 YYEEEE. The CDR3 sequence is CASSQDSTEAFF. The CDR3 DNA follows: TGTGCCAGCAGCCAAGATAGCACTGAAGCTTTCTTT.

This clone turned up a few times. The chain has TRBV5-4 and TRBJ1-4; unclear D gene. CDR1 SGHNT and CDR2 YYREEE come from the germline V gene (reference sequence). This CDR3 contains 13 residues. The V end was cut by 1 base, the J end by 5 bases, with 6 bases between. CDR3 protein: CASSLPPNEKLFF. CDR3 bases: TGTGCCAGCAGCTTGCCTCCGAATGAAAAACTGTTTTTT.

CDR3 sequence reads: CASSPRQGTETQYF. Here the CDR3 DNA reads TGTGCCAGCTCACCGCGACAGGGGACTGAGACCCAGTACTTC. This chain uses TRBV18 with TRBJ2-5, with 8 bases fitting TRBD1. Germline lookup yields CDR1 KGHSH and CDR2 LQKENI. The CDR3 consists of 14 residues. J gave up 5 bases and V 3 bases, and 5 bases lay outside the gene matches. Using reference TRBV18 and TRBJ2-5 for the parts outside the CDR3, the full variable domain is NAGVMQNPRHLVRRRGQEARLRCSPMKGHSHVYWYRQLPEEGLKFMVYLQKENIIDESGMPKERFSAEFPKEGPSILRIQQVVRGDSAAYFCASSPRQGTETQYFGPGTRLLVL.

The count of this clone is one. The CDR3 coding sequence is TGTGCCAGCAGACCGGGACACGACAACACCGGGGAGCTGTTTTTT. Its protein is CASRPGHDNTGELFF. The chain couples TRBV19 to TRBJ2-2, with D maybe TRBD1 (6 bases). CDR1 and CDR2 (germline): LNHDA, SQIVND (reference sequence). The ends were cut back, 9 bases at V and 2 bases at J, with 16 bases in the middle. The CDR3 is made up of 15 amino acids.

The CDR3 region is CAWSQDRVGGSSNQPQHF. In nucleotides, the CDR3 is TGTGCCTGGAGCCAGGACAGGGTCGGCGGGTCGAGCAATCAGCCCCAGCATTTT. The chain is built from TRBV30 and TRBJ1-5, with 8 bases matching TRBD1. In germline, CDR1 is GTSNPN, CDR2 SVGIG (reference sequence). Trimming at V came to 3 bases and at J to 1 base, leaving 14 bases not matched to a gene. This CDR3 comprises 18 residues.

The chain couples TRBV5-4 to TRBJ1-1, with a weak D call TRBD1 (6 bases). Germline V gene data show CDR1 as SGHNT and CDR2 as YYREEE (reference sequence). Trimming took 4 bases from V and 0 from J, leaving 16 bases between them. The CDR3 sequence is 16 residues long. CDR3 nucleotide sequence: TGTGCCAGCAGCGACCCAAAACAGGGATTGAACACTGAAGCTTTCTTT. This sequence encodes CASSDPKQGLNTEAFF.

This clone was seen more than once but under ten times. V and J are TRBV2 and TRBJ2-3; TRBD1 is a possible D gene (6 bases). V was trimmed by 5 bases and J by 0 bases, leaving 12 bases between them. This CDR3 region has 15 residues. Germline CDR1 and CDR2: SNHLY and FYNNEI. The CDR3 region has the DNA TGTGCCAGCAGTCCCGGGACAAGTAGCACAGATACGCAGTATTTT. Translating gives CASSPGTSSTDTQYF. Drawing the rest from reference TRBV2 and TRBJ2-3, the complete variable domain is EPEVTQTPSHQVTQMGQEVILRCVPISNHLYFYWYRQILGQKVEFLVSFYNNEISEKSEIFDDQFSVERPDGSNFTLKIRSTKLEDSAMYFCASSPGTSSTDTQYFGPGTRLTVL.

This clone has only a few counts. The chain combines TRBV6-5 with TRBJ2-1, with 10 nucleotides matching TRBD2. Germline CDR1 is MNHEY and CDR2 is SVGAGI. This CDR3 region has 14 residues. V shed 7 bases and J 10 bases; nucleotides not matched to a gene: 10. In nucleotides, the CDR3 is TGTGCCAGCAACGAAGCGGGGGGGCCTAAAGAGCAGTTCTTC. This sequence encodes CASNEAGGPKEQFF.

CDR3 residues: CASSKRSDEQYF. CDR3 nucleotides: TGTGCCAGCAGCAAGAGGTCCGACGAGCAGTACTTC. The chain has TRBV7-2 and TRBJ2-7; D unclear. V was clipped by 5 bases and J by 5 bases, with 10 bases between them. CDR3 size: 12 residues. CDR1 and CDR2 from the germline V gene are SGHTA and FQGNSA.

The chain has TRBV6-1 and TRBJ2-5; maybe TRBD1 (6 bases). The tail of the sequence fits TRBJ2-7 better, so the J call may be wrong. This CDR3 contains 20 residues. Germline V CDR1 and CDR2: MNHNS, SASEGT. As DNA, the CDR3 is TGTGCCAGCAGTGAAGAGACCCAGATGTGGAGACGGGACAACTCCTACGAGCAGTACTTC. Translation: CASSEETQMWRRDNSYEQYF.

This clone was found a few times. The J gene is TRBJ1-1, the V gene TRBV5-1; the D is unclear. V gave up 4 bases and J gave up 1 base, with 17 bases separating them. This CDR3 is built from 16 residues. From germline, CDR1 is SGHRS and CDR2 YFSETQ. The CDR3 region has the DNA TGCGCCAGCAGCCTGGAGGTTCACGCGGCGAACACTGAAGCTTTCTTT. The encoded protein is CASSLEVHAANTEAFF.

This clone was observed once. The V call is TRBV29-1, the J call TRBJ1-2, with a possible D match to TRBD1 (5 bases). CDR3 size: 14 residues. Germline lookup yields CDR1 SQVTM and CDR2 ANQGSEA. Between the trimmed V and J ends, which lost 1 base and 8 bases, there was a span of 17 bases. CDR3 DNA sequence: TGCAGCGTTGAAGGTCTGGGGCAGGGTACAGGCTACACCTTC. It is translated as CSVEGLGQGTGYTF.

The chain has TRBV25-1 and TRBJ2-7, with D perhaps TRBD2 (5 bases). Germline CDR1 reads MGHDK; CDR2 reads SYGVNS. Trimming stripped 6 bases from V and 4 bases from J, with 16 bases between. The CDR3 has 14 residues. This chain's CDR3 is CASSPSGERYEQYF. The CDR3 coding sequence is TGTGCCAGCAGCCCGAGTGGGGAGAGGTACGAGCAGTACTTC.

This clone occurred once. CDR3 in DNA: TGTGCCAGCAGCTTAGATCAAAACGTAGGGCGGGAGAACAATGAGCAGTTCTTC. Encoded protein: CASSLDQNVGRENNEQFF. The V gene is TRBV11-2, the J gene TRBJ2-1, with 7 bases aligning to TRBD2. CDR1 and CDR2 (germline): SGHAT, FQNNGV. V was pared by 0 bases and J by 5 bases, with 13 bases of the junction left unmatched. This CDR3 region has 18 residues.

The CDR3 here is CASRTRQGLDTQYF. DNA of the CDR3: TGTGCCAGCAGAACTAGACAGGGTTTGGATACGCAGTATTTT. The rearrangement uses TRBV6-5 and TRBJ2-3; 7 nucleotides line up with TRBD1. CDR1 MNHEY and CDR2 SVGAGI come from the germline V gene. CDR3 length equals 14 residues. The V segment lost 6 bases and the J segment 6 bases; nucleotides outside the gene matches: 9.